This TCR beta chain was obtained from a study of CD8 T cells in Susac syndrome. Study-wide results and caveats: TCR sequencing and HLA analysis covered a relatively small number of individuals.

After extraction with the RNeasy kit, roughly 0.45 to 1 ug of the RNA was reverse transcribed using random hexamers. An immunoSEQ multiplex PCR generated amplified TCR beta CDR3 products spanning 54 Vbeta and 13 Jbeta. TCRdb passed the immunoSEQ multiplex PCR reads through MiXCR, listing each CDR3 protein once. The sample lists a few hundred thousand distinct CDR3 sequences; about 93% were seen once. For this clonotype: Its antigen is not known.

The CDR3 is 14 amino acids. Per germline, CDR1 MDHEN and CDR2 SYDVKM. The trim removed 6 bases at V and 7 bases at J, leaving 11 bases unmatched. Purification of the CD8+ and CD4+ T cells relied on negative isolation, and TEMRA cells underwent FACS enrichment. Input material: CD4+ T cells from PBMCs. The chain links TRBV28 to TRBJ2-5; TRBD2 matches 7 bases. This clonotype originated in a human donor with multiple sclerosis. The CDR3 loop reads CASSSWGGLRTQYF. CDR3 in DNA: TGTGCCAGCAGCTCCTGGGGGGGACTAAGGACCCAGTACTTC.